This is a list of T cell receptor beta chains from one sample in a study of CD8 T cells in ankylosing spondylitis. One entry per CDR3 protein, called by TCRdb with MiXCR from the 5' RACE reads. In the table there are approximately 25,000 distinct CDR3 sequences, roughly 7.9% of which are singletons. Specimen: blood. Receptors were obtained from a male donor with ankylosing spondylitis or in good health (not recorded which). The CDR3 runs from the conserved cysteine through the conserved F or W. Fields, in order: D gene, V gene, J gene, clone size, CDR3 protein, CDR3 DNA. D genes are given only for firm matches. Clone size appears in some rows only: once, few, many, or a class for an expanded clone.

>-|TRBV6-5|TRBJ2-2|many
CASRKTGYTGELFF
TGTGCCAGCAGAAAGACAGGCTACACCGGGGAGCTGTTTTTT
>-|TRBV15|TRBJ2-3|many
CATSEGNPDTQYF
TGTGCCACCAGCGAGGGCAACCCAGATACGCAGTATTTT
>TRBD2|TRBV20-1|TRBJ2-1|many
CSARRTSGLAHNEQFF
TGCAGTGCTAGAAGGACTAGCGGGCTCGCTCATAATGAGCAGTTCTTC
>TRBD1|TRBV29-1|TRBJ1-1|few
CSVMTGVMNTEAFF
TGCAGCGTAATGACAGGGGTCATGAACACTGAAGCTTTCTTT
>-|TRBV7-2|TRBJ2-3|-
CASSPQLGTDTQYF
TGTGCCAGCAGCCCCCAGCTGGGGACAGATACGCAGTATTTT
>-|TRBV4-3|TRBJ2-5|many
CASSLAREETQYF
TGCGCCAGCAGCCTTGCTAGAGAAGAGACCCAGTACTTC
>-|TRBV9|TRBJ2-1|-
CASSGLDVLF
TGTGCCAGCAGCGGGCTAGACGTTCTCTTC
>TRBD2|TRBV20-1|TRBJ2-3|many
CSAGTSDDTQYF
TGCAGTGCAGGGACTAGCGACGATACGCAGTATTTT
>-|TRBV18|TRBJ1-1|many
CASSPDTLNTEAFF
TGTGCCAGCTCACCAGACACACTGAACACTGAAGCTTTCTTT
>-|TRBV27|TRBJ2-1|few
CASSPGPRGHEQFF
TGTGCCAGCAGTCCGGGCCCCAGAGGGCATGAGCAGTTCTTC
>-|TRBV12-3/TRBV12-4|TRBJ2-5|few
CASSLGARIETQYF
TGTGCCAGCAGTTTAGGGGCCAGGATAGAGACCCAGTACTTC
>-|TRBV11-2|TRBJ1-5|-
CASSPKGFGQPQHF
TGTGCCAGCAGCCCTAAGGGATTTGGGCAGCCCCAGCATTTT
>-|TRBV20-1|TRBJ2-1|-
CSAPTGNGPNEQFF
TGCAGTGCCCCGACAGGAAACGGACCCAATGAGCAGTTCTTC
>TRBD2|TRBV20-1|TRBJ2-4|-
CSAVVPTSGLKNIQYF
TGCAGTGCTGTCGTTCCTACTAGCGGGCTTAAAAACATTCAGTACTTC
>-|TRBV11-3|TRBJ1-1|-
CASSPHGGTEAFF
TGTGCCAGCAGCCCCCATGGGGGCACTGAAGCTTTCTTT
>-|TRBV13|TRBJ2-2|many
CASSHQGPMNTGELFF
TGTGCCAGCAGTCATCAGGGCCCAATGAACACCGGGGAGCTGTTTTTT
>-|TRBV27|TRBJ1-1|few
CASKEGRTEAFF
TGTGCCAGCAAAGAGGGTCGCACTGAAGCTTTCTTT
>TRBD1|TRBV11-2|TRBJ2-2|-
CASSSTGGWNTGELFF
TGTGCCAGCAGCTCGACAGGGGGGTGGAACACCGGGGAGCTGTTTTTT